The rows below give T cell receptor beta chains drawn from one sample of a study of blood T cell repertoires in COVID-19. Sequencing used immunoSEQ multiplex PCR; TCRdb keeps in-frame clones, though not all of them. The top ten hold more than 20% of the sample, which has tens of thousands of clones, roughly 81% seen once. Sequencing was carried out using peripheral blood. These receptor sequences come from a woman aged 70-85 years with acute or convalescent COVID-19. The CDR3 runs from the conserved cysteine through the conserved F or W. The D gene is left open where the match is weak. A clone size is listed for some rows: how often the clone was seen (once, few, many), or a class if it is expanded.

TRBD1 TRBJ2-7 TRBV12-5 . CASGDPPGQGPEQYF TGTGCTAGTGGTGATCCCCCGGGACAGGGGCCCGAGCAGTACTTC
TRBD2 TRBJ2-1 TRBV3-1/TRBV3-2 . CASTGLADNEQFF TGTGCCAGCACAGGACTAGCGGACAATGAGCAGTTCTTC
TRBD2 TRBJ2-3 TRBV10-3 . CAISSGGGPDTQYF TGTGCCATCAGTAGCGGGGGGGGCCCCGATACGCAGTATTTT
. TRBJ2-7 TRBV6-6 . CASSYSSYEQYF TGTGCCAGCAGTTACTCCAGCTACGAGCAGTACTTC
. TRBJ2-7 TRBV4-1 few CASSQVGSGRYYEQYF TGCGCCAGCAGCCAAGTAGGGAGCGGGCGATACTACGAGCAGTACTTC
. TRBJ2-3 TRBV3-1/TRBV3-2 . CASSQGLLVGDTQYF TGTGCCAGCAGCCAAGGTCTTCTAGTCGGAGATACGCAGTATTTT
TRBD2 TRBJ2-1 TRBV4-2 . CASSPRTSSDEQFF TGTGCCAGCAGCCCGAGGACTAGCAGCGATGAGCAGTTCTTC
. TRBJ1-2 TRBV3-1/TRBV3-2 . CASSQVGSYGYTF TGTGCCAGCAGCCAAGTAGGGAGCTATGGCTACACCTTC
. TRBJ2-3 TRBV19 . CASSMDFSSTDTQYF TGTGCCAGTAGTATGGACTTCTCTAGCACAGATACGCAGTATTTT
. TRBJ1-3 TRBV6-5 . CASSSQGWSGNTIYF TGTGCCAGCAGTTCCCAGGGCTGGTCTGGAAACACCATATATTTT
. TRBJ1-5 TRBV5-1 . CASSPGAGDSNQPQHF TGCGCCAGCAGCCCGGGGGCGGGGGATAGCAATCAGCCCCAGCATTTT
TRBD2 TRBJ2-3 TRBV6-6 . CASTSGRAQYF TGTGCCAGCACAAGCGGGAGGGCCCAGTATTTT
TRBD1 TRBJ2-7 TRBV25-1 . CASSNRGRFDEQYF TGTGCCAGCAGTAACAGGGGACGTTTCGACGAGCAGTACTTC
. TRBJ2-1 TRBV7-3 . CASSPVFSRYNEQFF TGTGCCAGCAGCCCGGTGTTTAGCCGATACAATGAGCAGTTCTTC
TRBD1 TRBJ2-3 TRBV7-9 . CASRLQGATDTQYF TGTGCCAGCAGATTACAGGGGGCGACAGATACGCAGTATTTT
TRBD1 TRBJ1-2 TRBV28 . CASSLCPGTENCGYTF TGTGCCAGCAGTTTATGCCCGGGGACAGAGAATTGTGGCTACACCTTC
TRBD1 TRBJ1-4 TRBV18 . CASSPQNPRGELFF TGTGCCAGCTCACCCCAAAATCCCAGGGGGGAACTGTTTTTT
. TRBJ1-2 TRBV2 . CASSDLGDTYGYTF TGTGCCAGCAGTGATTTGGGGGACACCTATGGCTACACCTTC
TRBD2 TRBJ2-7 TRBV29-1 . CSVRGLAGDYEQYF TGCAGCGTTCGCGGACTAGCGGGAGACTACGAGCAGTACTTC
. TRBJ1-1 TRBV4-2 . CASSQSGFEDTEAFF TGTGCCAGCAGCCAGTCCGGGTTTGAGGACACTGAAGCTTTCTTT
. TRBJ2-7 TRBV5-8 many CASSLGGHGSYEQYF TGTGCCAGCAGCTTGGGGGGACACGGCTCCTACGAGCAGTACTTC
TRBD2 TRBJ2-1 TRBV27 . CASTRRPSGSALRNEQFF TGTGCCAGCACCCGAAGGCCTAGCGGGAGCGCGTTAAGAAATGAGCAGTTCTTC